The rows below give T cell receptor beta chains drawn from one sample of a study of OX40 agonist ivuxolimab in advanced cancers. Assay used: immunoSEQ multiplex PCR; TCRdb lists only in-frame clones, some missing. The sample includes about 83,000 clones, about 90% of them seen just once. The sample in question was CD4+ or CD8+ T cells sorted from blood, obtained in a trial of the OX40 agonist ivuxolimab. Every receptor here comes from an adult with an advanced solid tumor such as melanoma, head and neck, liver or kidney cancer. The conserved cysteine and the conserved F or W are not part of the CDR3 here. D genes are given only for firm matches.

V	D	J	CDR3
TRBV11-2	TRBD1	TRBJ1-1	ASSTWGQGSEAF
TRBV28	-	TRBJ2-3	ASSFMRGSTDTQY
TRBV7-2	TRBD2	TRBJ2-5	ASSLVTSGSQSGETQY
TRBV29-1	-	TRBJ1-1	SVYTAANTEAF
TRBV27	-	TRBJ2-3	ATGTLPY
TRBV6-6	-	TRBJ2-5	ASSYEAVVWSQY
TRBV19	-	TRBJ1-6	ASSPSLENPNSPLH
TRBV2	TRBD1	TRBJ2-4	ASSETGYSNIQY
TRBV6-6	-	TRBJ2-5	ASTTLRETQY
TRBV7-3	TRBD2	TRBJ2-1	ASSRDSGGENEQF
TRBV11-3	TRBD1	TRBJ2-4	ASSTQGLNIQY
TRBV27	-	TRBJ2-2	ASSVRVNGELF
TRBV7-2	-	TRBJ2-5	ASSPQLDGGGETQY
TRBV6-5	-	TRBJ1-5	ASSSPAQPQH
TRBV4-3	-	TRBJ1-3	ASSQESEGAGNTIY
TRBV29-1	-	TRBJ2-1	SVEDLRRTSYNEQF
TRBV30	-	TRBJ1-1	AWSELGGRGEAF
TRBV10-3	-	TRBJ1-1	AISETNTEAF
TRBV25-1	TRBD1	TRBJ2-3	ASSEGQGEDTQY
TRBV2	TRBD1	TRBJ1-5	ASSGQVRDQPQH
TRBV7-3	-	TRBJ2-3	ASSPLLGSSTDTQY
TRBV4-3	-	TRBJ2-1	ASSQDTQGINEQF
TRBV6-6	TRBD1	TRBJ1-5	ASIAGTGNQPQH
TRBV29-1	-	TRBJ2-7	SVAPGQLPAIYEQY
TRBV29-1	-	TRBJ1-3	SVRGTLISGNTIY
TRBV9	TRBD2	TRBJ2-4	ASSIAGIAKNIQY
TRBV15	TRBD1	TRBJ1-2	ATSSEHRTGTDGYT
TRBV27	-	TRBJ2-6	ASRTGANVLT
TRBV27	-	TRBJ2-1	ASSLLQGTGEQF
TRBV5-6	-	TRBJ2-7	ASSLGGSHYEQY
TRBV12-1	-	TRBJ2-3	ASSRGTGSSTDTQY
TRBV7-9	TRBD2	TRBJ2-1	ASSRRGSSYNEQF
TRBV28	-	TRBJ1-1	ASSFPFSDSMNTEAF
TRBV15	-	TRBJ1-5	ATSPGATGFSNQPQH
TRBV4-1	-	TRBJ1-1	ASSQDRLNTEAF
TRBV11-1	-	TRBJ1-2	ASSHHDGYT
TRBV6-5	-	TRBJ1-5	ASSYSANQPQH
TRBV4-1	-	TRBJ2-4	ASSQVADSKNIQY
TRBV2	-	TRBJ1-1	ASRSRVNTEAF
TRBV19	-	TRBJ2-1	ASSIIHDTSYNEQF